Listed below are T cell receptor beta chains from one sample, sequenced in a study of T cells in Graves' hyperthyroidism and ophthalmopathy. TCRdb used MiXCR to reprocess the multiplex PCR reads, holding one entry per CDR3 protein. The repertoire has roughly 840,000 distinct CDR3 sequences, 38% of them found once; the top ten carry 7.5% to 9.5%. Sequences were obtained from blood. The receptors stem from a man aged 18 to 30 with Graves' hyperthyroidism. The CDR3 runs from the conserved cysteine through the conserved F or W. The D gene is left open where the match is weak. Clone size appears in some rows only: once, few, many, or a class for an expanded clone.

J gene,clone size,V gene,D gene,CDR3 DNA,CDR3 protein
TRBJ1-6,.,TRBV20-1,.,TGCAGTGCTAGGAGGAAGGCCCTCCACTTT,CSARRKALHF
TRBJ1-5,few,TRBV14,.,TGTGCCAGCAGCCAGGGACGGATTAGCAATCAGCCCCAGCATTTT,CASSQGRISNQPQHF
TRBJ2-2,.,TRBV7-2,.,TGTGCCAGCAGCCAGGTGGGGGGCGCTGTCGGGGAGCTGTTTTTT,CASSQVGGAVGELFF
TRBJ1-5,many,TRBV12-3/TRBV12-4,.,TGTGCCAGCAGTCCAATGGGTAGCAATCAGCCCCAGCATTTT,CASSPMGSNQPQHF
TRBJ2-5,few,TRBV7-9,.,TGTGCCAGCAGGGGGCCCGGGACCTGGGAGACCCAGTACTTC,CASRGPGTWETQYF
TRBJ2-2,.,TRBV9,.,TGTGCCAGCAGCCCAGGGCGGGGAGGCTCAAACACCGGGGAGCTGTTTTTT,CASSPGRGGSNTGELFF
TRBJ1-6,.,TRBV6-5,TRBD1,TGTGCCAGCAGTTACGGGACAGGGGCTTACACCCTCCACTTT,CASSYGTGAYTLHF
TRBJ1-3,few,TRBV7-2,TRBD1,TGTGCCAGCAGCTTACTGGGACAGCCAGAAAACACCATATATTTT,CASSLLGQPENTIYF
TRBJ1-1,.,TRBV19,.,TGTGCCAGTAGTATAGGGCCCCAAGGCGGGGCCTACACTGAAGCTTTCTTT,CASSIGPQGGAYTEAFF
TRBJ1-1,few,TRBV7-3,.,TGTGCCAGCAGCTTAAACCCAGGGCCCACTGAAGCTTTCTTT,CASSLNPGPTEAFF
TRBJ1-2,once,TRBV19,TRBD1,TGTGCCAGCGATTTGACAGGGGGCGGCTATGGCTACACCTTC,CASDLTGGGYGYTF
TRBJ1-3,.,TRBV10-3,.,TGTGCCATCACCGACGGTGGTAGGAGCTCTGGAAACACCATATATTTT,CAITDGGRSSGNTIYF
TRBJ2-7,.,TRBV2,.,TGTGCCAGCAGTGAAGCTGAATTGTTCTCCTACGAGCAGTACTTC,CASSEAELFSYEQYF
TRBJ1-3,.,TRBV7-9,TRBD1,TGTGCCACCAGACCGGACAGGGCTTACGGAAACACCATATATTTT,CATRPDRAYGNTIYF
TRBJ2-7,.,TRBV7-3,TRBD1,TGCGCCAGCAGCCAAGGGACAGGGGGGGGCGAGCAGTACTTC,CASSQGTGGGEQYF
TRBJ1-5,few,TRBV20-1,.,TGCAGTGCTAGCGGGACGGTTAATCAGCCCCAGCATTTT,CSASGTVNQPQHF
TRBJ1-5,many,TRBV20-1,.,TGCAGTGCTGGGACGGCCGACAATCAGCCCCAGCATTTT,CSAGTADNQPQHF
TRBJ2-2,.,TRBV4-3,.,TGCGCCAGCAGCCGCGTAATCTCGTACATTGGGCGTAGTACCGGGGAGCTGTTTTTT,CASSRVISYIGRSTGELFF
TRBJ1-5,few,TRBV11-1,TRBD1,TGTGCCAGCAGCTTGACAGGGACGGGTCAGCCCCAGCATTTT,CASSLTGTGQPQHF
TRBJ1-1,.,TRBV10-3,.,TGTGCCACTGCAGCACTGGACACTGAAGCTTTCTTT,CATAALDTEAFF
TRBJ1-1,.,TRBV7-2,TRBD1,TGTGCCAGCAGCTCTCGACAGGGGAAGACTGAAGCTTTCTTT,CASSSRQGKTEAFF
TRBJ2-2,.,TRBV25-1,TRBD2,TGTGCCAGCAGCCAGGGGGCTTCGACTAGCGGGAGAGATGGGGAGCTGTTTTTT,CASSQGASTSGRDGELFF
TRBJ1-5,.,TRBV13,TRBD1,TGTGCCAGCAGCCCAGGGGGTGATCGGCCCCAGCATTTT,CASSPGGDRPQHF
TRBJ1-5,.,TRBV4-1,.,TGCGCCAGCAGCCAGGTAGGGGGGGGTCTATGGCCCCAGCATTTT,CASSQVGGGLWPQHF
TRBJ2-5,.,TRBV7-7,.,TGTGCTAGCAGCTCGGAGGGGACCCAGTACTTC,CASSSEGTQYF
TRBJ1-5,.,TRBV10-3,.,TGTGCCTCAGGGGCTAGCGGCTACGAGCATTTT,CASGASGYEHF